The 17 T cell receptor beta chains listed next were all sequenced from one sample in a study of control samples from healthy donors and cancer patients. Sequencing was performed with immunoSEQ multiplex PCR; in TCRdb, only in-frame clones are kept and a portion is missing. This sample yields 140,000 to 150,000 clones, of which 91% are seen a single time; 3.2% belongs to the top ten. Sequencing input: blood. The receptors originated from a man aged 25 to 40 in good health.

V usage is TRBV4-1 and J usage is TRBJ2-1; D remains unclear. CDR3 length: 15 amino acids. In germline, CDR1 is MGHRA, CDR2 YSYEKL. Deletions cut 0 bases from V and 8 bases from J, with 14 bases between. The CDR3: CASSQERQVKDEQFF. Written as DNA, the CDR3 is TGCGCCAGCAGCCAAGAAAGGCAGGTTAAAGATGAGCAGTTCTTC.

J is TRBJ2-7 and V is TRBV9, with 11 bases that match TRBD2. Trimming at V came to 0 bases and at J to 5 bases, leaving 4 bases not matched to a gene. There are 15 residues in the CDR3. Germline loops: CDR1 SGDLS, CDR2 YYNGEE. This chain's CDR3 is CASSVVASGGNEQYF. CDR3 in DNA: TGTGCCAGCAGCGTAGTGGCTAGCGGGGGGAACGAGCAGTACTTC.

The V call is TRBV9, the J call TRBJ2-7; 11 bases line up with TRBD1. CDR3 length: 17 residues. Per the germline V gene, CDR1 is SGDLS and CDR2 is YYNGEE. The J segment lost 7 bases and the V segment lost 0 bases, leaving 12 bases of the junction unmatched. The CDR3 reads CASSVGALDRGRREQYF. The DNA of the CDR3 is TGTGCCAGCAGCGTAGGGGCCCTGGACAGGGGGCGCAGGGAGCAGTACTTC.

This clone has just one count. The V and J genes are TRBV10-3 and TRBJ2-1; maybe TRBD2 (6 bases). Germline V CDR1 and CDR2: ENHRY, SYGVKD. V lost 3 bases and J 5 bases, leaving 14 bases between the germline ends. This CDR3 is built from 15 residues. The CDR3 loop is CAISESASVNNEQFF. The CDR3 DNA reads TGTGCCATCAGTGAATCGGCTAGCGTAAACAATGAGCAGTTCTTC.

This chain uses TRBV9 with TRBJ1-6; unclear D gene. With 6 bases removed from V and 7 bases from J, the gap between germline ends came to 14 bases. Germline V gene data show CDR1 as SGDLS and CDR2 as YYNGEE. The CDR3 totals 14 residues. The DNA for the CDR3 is TGTGCCAGCAAACGAGAGGCCCAGAATTCACCCCTCCACTTT. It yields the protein CASKREAQNSPLHF.

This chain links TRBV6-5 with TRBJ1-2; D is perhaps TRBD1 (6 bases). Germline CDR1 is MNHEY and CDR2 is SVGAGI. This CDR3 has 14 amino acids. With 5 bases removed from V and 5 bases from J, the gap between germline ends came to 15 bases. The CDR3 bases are TGTGCCAGCAGTCAAACCGGGACAACGTATGGCTACACCTTC. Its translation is CASSQTGTTYGYTF.

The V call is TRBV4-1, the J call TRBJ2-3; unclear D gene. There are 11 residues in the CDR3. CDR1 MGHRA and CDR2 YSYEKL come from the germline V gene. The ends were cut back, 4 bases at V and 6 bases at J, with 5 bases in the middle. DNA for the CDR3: TGCGCCAGCAGCCGCTCGGATACGCAGTATTTT. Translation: CASSRSDTQYF.

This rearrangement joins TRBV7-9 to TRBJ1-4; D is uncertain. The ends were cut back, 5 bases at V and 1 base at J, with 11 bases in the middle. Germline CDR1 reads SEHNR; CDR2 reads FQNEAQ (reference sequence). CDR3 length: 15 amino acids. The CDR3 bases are TGTGCCAGCAGCCCTGTCGAGGGAACTAATGAAAAACTGTTTTTT. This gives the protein CASSPVEGTNEKLFF.

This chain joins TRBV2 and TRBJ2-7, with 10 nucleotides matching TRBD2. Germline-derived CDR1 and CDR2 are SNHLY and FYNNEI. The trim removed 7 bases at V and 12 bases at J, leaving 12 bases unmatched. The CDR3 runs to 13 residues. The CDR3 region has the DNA TGTGCCAGCAAGGGACTAGCGTCCCAAATGAGGTACTTC. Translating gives CASKGLASQMRYF.

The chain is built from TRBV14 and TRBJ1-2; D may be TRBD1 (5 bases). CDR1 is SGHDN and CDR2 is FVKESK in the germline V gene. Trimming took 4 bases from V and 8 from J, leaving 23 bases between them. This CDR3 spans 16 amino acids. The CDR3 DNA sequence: TGTGCCAGCAGCCCCCTCCGAGGCGTAGGGGTCGGAGGCTACACCTTC. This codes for CASSPLRGVGVGGYTF.

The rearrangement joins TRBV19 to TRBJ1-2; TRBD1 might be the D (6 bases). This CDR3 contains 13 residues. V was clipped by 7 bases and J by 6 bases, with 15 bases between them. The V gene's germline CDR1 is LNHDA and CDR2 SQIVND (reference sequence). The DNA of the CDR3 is TGTGCCAGTACCTCGGGGGGCGCGGATGGCTACACCTTC. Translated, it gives CASTSGGADGYTF. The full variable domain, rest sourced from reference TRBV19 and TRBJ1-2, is DGGITQSPKYLFRKEGQNVTLSCEQNLNHDAMYWYRQDPGQGLRLIYYSQIVNDFQKGDIAEGYSVSREKKESFPLTVTSAQKNPTAFYLCASTSGGADGYTFGSGTRLTVV.

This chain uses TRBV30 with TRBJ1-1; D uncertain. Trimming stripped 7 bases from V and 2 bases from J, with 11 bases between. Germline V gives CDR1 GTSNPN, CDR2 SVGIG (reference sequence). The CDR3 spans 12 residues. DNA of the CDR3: TGTGCCTTGAAGGACTCCAACACTGAAGCTTTCTTT. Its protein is CALKDSNTEAFF.

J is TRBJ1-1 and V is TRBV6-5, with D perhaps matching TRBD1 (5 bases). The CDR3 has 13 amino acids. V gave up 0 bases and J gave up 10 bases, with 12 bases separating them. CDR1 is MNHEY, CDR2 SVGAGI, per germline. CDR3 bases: TGTGCCAGCAGTTACTCGGCAGGGACGGGAGCTTTCTTT. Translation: CASSYSAGTGAFF.

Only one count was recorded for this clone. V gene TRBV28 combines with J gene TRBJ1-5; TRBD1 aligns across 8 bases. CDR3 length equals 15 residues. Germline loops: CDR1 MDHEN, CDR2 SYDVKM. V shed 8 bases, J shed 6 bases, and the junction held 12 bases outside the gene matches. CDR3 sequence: CASGEAAGGFQPQHF. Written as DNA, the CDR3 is TGTGCCAGCGGTGAAGCGGCAGGGGGCTTTCAGCCCCAGCATTTT. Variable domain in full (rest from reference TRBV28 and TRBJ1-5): DVKVTQSSRYLVKRTGEKVFLECVQDMDHENMFWYRQDPGLGLRLIYFSYDVKMKEKGDIPEGYSVSREKKERFSLILESASTNQTSMYLCASGEAAGGFQPQHFGDGTRLSIL.

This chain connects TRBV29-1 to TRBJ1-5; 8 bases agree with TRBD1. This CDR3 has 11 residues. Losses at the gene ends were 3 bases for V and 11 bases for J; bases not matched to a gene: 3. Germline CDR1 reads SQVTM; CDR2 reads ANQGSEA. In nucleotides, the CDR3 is TGCAGCGTTGACGCGACAGGGGCCCAGCATTTT. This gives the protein CSVDATGAQHF.

The CDR3 region has the DNA TGTGCCTGGAGTGTAGGACAGGGCTACTCTGGAAACACCATATATTTT. Translating gives CAWSVGQGYSGNTIYF. The J gene is TRBJ1-3, the V gene TRBV30; 8 positions match TRBD1. Germline assignment: CDR1 GTSNPN and CDR2 SVGIG (reference sequence). Trimming cost V 0 bases and J 0 bases; bases outside gene matches: 4. This CDR3 is 16 amino acids long. The full variable domain, rest sourced from reference TRBV30 and TRBJ1-3, is SQTIHQWPATLVQPVGSPLSLECTVEGTSNPNLYWYRQAAGRGLQLLFYSVGIGQISSEVPQNLSASRPQDRQFILSSKKLLLSDSGFYLCAWSVGQGYSGNTIYFGEGSWLTVV.

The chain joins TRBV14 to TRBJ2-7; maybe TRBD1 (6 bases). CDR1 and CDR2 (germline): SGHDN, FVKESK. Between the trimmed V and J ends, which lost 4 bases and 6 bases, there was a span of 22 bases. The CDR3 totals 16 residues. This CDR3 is CASSPPGGRGSREQYF. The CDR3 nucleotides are TGTGCCAGCAGCCCCCCTGGGGGAAGGGGGAGCCGCGAGCAGTACTTC.